This T cell receptor (beta chain) was identified in a study of T cell responses to AZD1222 COVID-19 vaccine. Study-level findings and limits: Repertoires were obtained solely post-peak T cell response. Recipients of two AZD1222 doses showed rising Spike-specific TCR breadth and depth.

Points on this clone: The antigen remains unidentified.

The assay was immunoSEQ multiplex PCR, and TCRdb's table has in-frame clones only and misses some. The table lists more than 85,000 clones, over 75% of them singletons. Germline CDR1 is GTSNPN and CDR2 is SVGIG (reference sequence). This CDR3 is 14 amino acids long. V was trimmed by 0 bases and J by 2 bases, leaving 10 bases between them. The clonotype was recovered from an adult in good health. The sample was peripheral blood, taken on day 0 of AZD1222 vaccination. V is TRBV30 and J is TRBJ1-2; TRBD1 might be the D (5 bases). As DNA, the CDR3 is TGTGCCTGGAGTGTACAGGTTAGGAACTATGGCTACACCTTC. Its translation is CAWSVQVRNYGYTF.